This T cell receptor (beta chain) stems from a study of long-term antiretroviral therapy in people with HIV. Study observations and caveats: Nothing was known about ART adherence, viral resistance or changes in therapy.

Survey level was the resolution at which the v3.0 immunoSEQ assay ran. Method: immunoSEQ multiplex PCR; TCRdb's copy keeps in-frame clones and lacks some. The sample lists 48,000 or so clones, about 86% occurring once. From germline, CDR1 is MDHEN and CDR2 SYDVKM. Trimming took off 8 bases at V and 2 bases at J, with 13 bases between the two ends. The CDR3 is 13 residues long. This clone occurred a few times. Its antigen is currently unknown. The TCR originated in a woman aged 18-29 years with HIV. The sample was unsorted PBMCs, taken 0.8 years after starting antiretroviral therapy. The chain recombines TRBV28 with TRBJ2-7; D is possibly TRBD2 (6 bases). The CDR3 is CASQGLTTYEQYF. CDR3 DNA sequence: TGTGCCAGCCAGGGACTGACGACCTACGAGCAGTACTTC.